This TCR beta chain is from a study of blood T cell dynamics during melanoma immunotherapy. In the study overall: First-line therapy was either pembrolizumab or nivolumab with ipilimumab for metastatic melanoma. Study-wide findings and caveats: Disease-control patients' PBMC repertoires became either more clonal or more diverse at W3.

Turning to this clone: Its antigen remains unknown.

The sample's time point: pre-treatment baseline. Blood was drawn before treatment and at week 3 after checkpoint blockade. Response was assessed by RECIST 1.1 at 12 weeks, except a couple of rapid progressors. Method: immunoSEQ multiplex PCR; TCRdb's copy keeps in-frame clones and lacks some. The table includes 8,000 or so clones, 81% detected once. The sequence was collected from a human donor with melanoma. Sequences were derived from blood, sampled from a patient treated with checkpoint blockade.

CDR3 protein: CASSRAPRGVYEQYF. The CDR3 bases are TGTGCCAGCAGTCGGGCCCCCCGAGGTGTGTACGAGCAGTACTTC. The chain joins TRBV9 to TRBJ2-7; D unclear. V lost 5 bases, J lost 4 bases, and 19 bases lay in between. Germline CDR1 SGDLS, CDR2 YYNGEE. The CDR3 is 15 residues long.